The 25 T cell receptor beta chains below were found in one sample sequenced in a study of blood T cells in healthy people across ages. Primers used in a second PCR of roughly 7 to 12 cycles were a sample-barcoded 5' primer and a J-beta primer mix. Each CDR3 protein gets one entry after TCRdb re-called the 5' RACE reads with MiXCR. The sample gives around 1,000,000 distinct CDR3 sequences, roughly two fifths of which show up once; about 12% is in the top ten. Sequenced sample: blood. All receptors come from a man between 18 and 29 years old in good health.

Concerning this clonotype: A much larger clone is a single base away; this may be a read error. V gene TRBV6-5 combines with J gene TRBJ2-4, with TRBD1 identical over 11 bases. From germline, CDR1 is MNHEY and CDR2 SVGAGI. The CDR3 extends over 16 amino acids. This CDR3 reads CASSPTGQGVKNVQYF. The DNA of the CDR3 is TGTGCCAGCAGTCCCACGGGACAGGGGGTCAAAAACGTTCAGTACTTC.

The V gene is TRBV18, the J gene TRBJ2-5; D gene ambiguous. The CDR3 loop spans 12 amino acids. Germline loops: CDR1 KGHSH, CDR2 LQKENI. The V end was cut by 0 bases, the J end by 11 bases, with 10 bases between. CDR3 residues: CASSPPITEQYF. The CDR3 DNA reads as TGTGCCAGCTCACCACCGATCACTGAGCAGTACTTC.

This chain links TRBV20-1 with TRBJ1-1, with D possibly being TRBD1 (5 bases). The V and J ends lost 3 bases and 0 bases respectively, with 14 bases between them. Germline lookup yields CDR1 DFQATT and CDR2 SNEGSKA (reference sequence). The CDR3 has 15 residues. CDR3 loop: CSASGGRVMNTEAFF. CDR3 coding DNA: TGCAGTGCTAGCGGGGGGAGGGTGATGAACACTGAAGCTTTCTTT.

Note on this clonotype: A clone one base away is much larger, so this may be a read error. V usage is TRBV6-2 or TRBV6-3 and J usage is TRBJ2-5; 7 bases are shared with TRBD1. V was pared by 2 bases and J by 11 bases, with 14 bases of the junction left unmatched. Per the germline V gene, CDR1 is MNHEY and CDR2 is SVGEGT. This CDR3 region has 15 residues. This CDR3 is CASSYGIQGRVEQYF. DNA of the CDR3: TGTGCCAGCAGTTACGGGATACAGGGGCGTGTTGAGCAGTACTTC.

CDR3 in amino acids: CASSPQPDSSPGHEQFF. CDR3 DNA: TGCGCCAGCAGCCCCCAGCCCGACAGCTCCCCTGGCCATGAGCAGTTCTTC. The rearrangement links TRBV5-1 to TRBJ2-1, with a tentative D call TRBD1 (5 bases). CDR1 is SGHRS and CDR2 is YFSETQ in the germline V gene. The CDR3 runs 17 residues. V was clipped by 4 bases and J by 8 bases, with 25 bases between them.

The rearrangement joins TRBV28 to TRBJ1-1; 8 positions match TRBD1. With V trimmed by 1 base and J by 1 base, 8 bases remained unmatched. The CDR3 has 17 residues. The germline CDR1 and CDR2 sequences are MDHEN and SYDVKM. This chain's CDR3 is CASSLFGQGGRNTEAFF. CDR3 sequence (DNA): TGTGCCAGCAGTTTATTCGGACAGGGTGGTCGGAACACTGAAGCTTTCTTT. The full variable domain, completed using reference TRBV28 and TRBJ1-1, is DVKVTQSSRYLVKRTGEKVFLECVQDMDHENMFWYRQDPGLGLRLIYFSYDVKMKEKGDIPEGYSVSREKKERFSLILESASTNQTSMYLCASSLFGQGGRNTEAFFGQGTRLTVV.

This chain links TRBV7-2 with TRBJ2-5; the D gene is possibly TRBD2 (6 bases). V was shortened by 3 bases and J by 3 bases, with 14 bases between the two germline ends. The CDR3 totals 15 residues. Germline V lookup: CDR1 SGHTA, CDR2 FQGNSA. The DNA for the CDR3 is TGTGCCAGCAGCTTCTTCCGGGACTGGGAAGAGACCCAGTACTTC. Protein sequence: CASSFFRDWEETQYF.

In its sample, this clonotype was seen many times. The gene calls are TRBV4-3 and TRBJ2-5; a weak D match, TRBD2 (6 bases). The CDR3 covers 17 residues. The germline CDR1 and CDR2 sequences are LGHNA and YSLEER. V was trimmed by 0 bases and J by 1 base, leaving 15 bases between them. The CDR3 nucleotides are TGCGCCAGCAGCCAAGATCCAGCGGGTGCTTTCCAAGAGACCCAGTACTTC. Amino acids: CASSQDPAGAFQETQYF.

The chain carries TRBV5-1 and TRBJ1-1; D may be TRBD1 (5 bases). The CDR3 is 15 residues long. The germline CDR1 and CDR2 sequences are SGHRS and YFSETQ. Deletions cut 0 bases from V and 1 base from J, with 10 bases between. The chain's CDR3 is CASSLDGHSNTEAFF. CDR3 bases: TGCGCCAGCAGCTTGGACGGACACTCGAACACTGAAGCTTTCTTT.

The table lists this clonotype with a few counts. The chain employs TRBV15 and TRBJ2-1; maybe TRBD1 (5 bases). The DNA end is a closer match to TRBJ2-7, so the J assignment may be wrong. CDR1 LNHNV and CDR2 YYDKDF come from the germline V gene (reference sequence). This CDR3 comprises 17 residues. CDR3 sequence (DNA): TGTGCCACCATGGGGCGCAAAACCCTGAGCTCCTACAATGAGCAGTACTTC. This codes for CATMGRKTLSSYNEQYF.

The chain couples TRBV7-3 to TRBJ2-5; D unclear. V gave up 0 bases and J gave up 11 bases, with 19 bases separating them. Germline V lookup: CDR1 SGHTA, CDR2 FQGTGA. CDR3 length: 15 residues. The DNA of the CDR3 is TGTGCCAGCAGCTTAACTGCAGGTTCCTACAATGAGCAGTACTTC. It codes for CASSLTAGSYNEQYF.

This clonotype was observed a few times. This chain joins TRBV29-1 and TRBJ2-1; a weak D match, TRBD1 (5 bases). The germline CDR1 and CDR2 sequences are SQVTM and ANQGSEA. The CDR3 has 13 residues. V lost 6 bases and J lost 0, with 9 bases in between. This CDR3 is CSVTDLSYNEQFF. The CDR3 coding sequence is TGCAGCGTGACAGACCTCTCCTACAATGAGCAGTTCTTC.

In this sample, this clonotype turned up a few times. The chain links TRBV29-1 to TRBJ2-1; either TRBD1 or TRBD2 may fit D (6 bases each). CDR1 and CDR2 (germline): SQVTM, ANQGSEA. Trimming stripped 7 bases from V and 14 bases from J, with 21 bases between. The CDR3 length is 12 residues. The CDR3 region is CSAEVGGAKEFF. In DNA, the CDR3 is TGCAGCGCCGAGGTGGGGGGCGCGAAGGAGTTCTTC.

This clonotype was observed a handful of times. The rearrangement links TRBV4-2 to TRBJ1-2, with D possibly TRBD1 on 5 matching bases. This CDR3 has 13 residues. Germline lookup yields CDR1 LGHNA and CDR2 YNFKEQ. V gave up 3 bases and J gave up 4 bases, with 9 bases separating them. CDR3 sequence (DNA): TGTGCCAGCAGCCATCAGGGTAGCTATGGCTACACCTTC. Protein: CASSHQGSYGYTF.

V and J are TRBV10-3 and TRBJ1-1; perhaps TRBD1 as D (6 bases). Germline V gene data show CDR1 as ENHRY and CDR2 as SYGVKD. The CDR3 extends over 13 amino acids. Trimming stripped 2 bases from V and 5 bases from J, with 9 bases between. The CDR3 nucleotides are TGTGCCATCAGTGAGGACAGGTGGACTGAAGCTTTCTTT. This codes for CAISEDRWTEAFF.

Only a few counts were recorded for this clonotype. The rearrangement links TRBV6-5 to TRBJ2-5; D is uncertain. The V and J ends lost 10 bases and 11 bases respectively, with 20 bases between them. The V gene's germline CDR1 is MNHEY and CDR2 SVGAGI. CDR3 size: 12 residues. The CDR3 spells CATHASGGEQYF. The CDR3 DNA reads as TGTGCCACTCATGCAAGTGGTGGTGAGCAGTACTTC.

In DNA, the CDR3 is TGTGCCAGCAGCCAATACAGTCAGCCCCAGCATTTT. Translated, it gives CASSQYSQPQHF. The chain employs TRBV7-3 and TRBJ1-5; no definite D call. Trimming removed 5 bases from V and 6 bases from J, with 8 bases in between. The CDR3 is 12 residues long. CDR1 is SGHTA, CDR2 FQGTGA, per germline. The full variable domain, in which reference TRBV7-3 and TRBJ1-5 provide the parts outside the CDR3, is GAGVSQTPSNKVTEKGKYVELRCDPISGHTALYWYRQSLGQGPEFLIYFQGTGAADDSGLPNDRFFAVRPEGSVSTLKIQRTERGDSAVYLCASSQYSQPQHFGDGTRLSIL.

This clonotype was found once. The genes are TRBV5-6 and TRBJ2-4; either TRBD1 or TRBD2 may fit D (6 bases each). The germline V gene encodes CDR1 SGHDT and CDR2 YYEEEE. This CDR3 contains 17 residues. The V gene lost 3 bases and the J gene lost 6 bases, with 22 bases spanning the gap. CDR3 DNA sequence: TGTGCCAGCAGCTGGGGGCTACGGGACCCCGGGGGAAACATTCAGTACTTC. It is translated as CASSWGLRDPGGNIQYF. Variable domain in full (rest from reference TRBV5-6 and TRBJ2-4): DAGVTQSPTHLIKTRGQQVTLRCSPKSGHDTVSWYQQALGQGPQFIFQYYEEEERQRGNFPDRFSGHQFPNYSSELNVNALLLGDSALYLCASSWGLRDPGGNIQYFGAGTRLSVL.

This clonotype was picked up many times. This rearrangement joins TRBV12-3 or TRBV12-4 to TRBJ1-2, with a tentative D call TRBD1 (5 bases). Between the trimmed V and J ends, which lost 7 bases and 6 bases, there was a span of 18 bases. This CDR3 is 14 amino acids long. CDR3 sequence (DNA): TGTGCCAGCACCTCGTGGGGCAGGGCACATGGCTACACCTTC. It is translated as CASTSWGRAHGYTF.

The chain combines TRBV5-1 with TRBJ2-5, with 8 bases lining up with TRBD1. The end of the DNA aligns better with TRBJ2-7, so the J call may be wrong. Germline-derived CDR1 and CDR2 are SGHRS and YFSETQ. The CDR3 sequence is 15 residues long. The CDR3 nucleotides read TGCGCCAGCAGCGGAGCGACAGGGGCTGCCTACGAGCAGTACTTC. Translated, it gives CASSGATGAAYEQYF.

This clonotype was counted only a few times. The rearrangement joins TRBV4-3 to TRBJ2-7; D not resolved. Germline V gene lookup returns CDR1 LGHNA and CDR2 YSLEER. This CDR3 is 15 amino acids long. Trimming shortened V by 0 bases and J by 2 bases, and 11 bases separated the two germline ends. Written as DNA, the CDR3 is TGCGCCAGCAGCCAAGATACGACCCGCACCTACGAGCAGTACTTC. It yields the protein CASSQDTTRTYEQYF.

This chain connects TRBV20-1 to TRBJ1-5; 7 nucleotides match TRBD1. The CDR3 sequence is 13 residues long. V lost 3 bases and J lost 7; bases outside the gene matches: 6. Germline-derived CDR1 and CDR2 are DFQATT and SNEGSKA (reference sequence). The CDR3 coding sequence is TGCAGTGCTAGTCGGCAGGGGGTACAGCCCCAGCATTTT. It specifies CSASRQGVQPQHF.

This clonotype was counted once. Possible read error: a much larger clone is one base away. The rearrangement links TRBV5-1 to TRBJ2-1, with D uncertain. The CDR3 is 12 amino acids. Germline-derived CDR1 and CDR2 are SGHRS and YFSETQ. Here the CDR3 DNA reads TGCGCCAGCACCTCACCATACAATGGGCAGTTCTTC. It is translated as CASTSPYNGQFF. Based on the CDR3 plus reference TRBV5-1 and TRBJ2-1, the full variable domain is KAGVTQTPRYLIKTRGQQVTLSCSPISGHRSVSWYQQTPGQGLQFLFEYFSETQRNKGNFPGRFSGRQFSNSRSEMNVSTLELGDSALYLCASTSPYNGQFFGPGTRLTVL.

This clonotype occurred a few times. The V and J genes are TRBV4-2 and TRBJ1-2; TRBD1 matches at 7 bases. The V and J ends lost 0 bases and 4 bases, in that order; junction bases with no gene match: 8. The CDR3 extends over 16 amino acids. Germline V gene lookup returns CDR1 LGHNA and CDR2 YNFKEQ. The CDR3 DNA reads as TGTGCCAGCAGCCAAGATCCCCAGGGGGTGGCCTATGGCTACACCTTC. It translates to CASSQDPQGVAYGYTF.

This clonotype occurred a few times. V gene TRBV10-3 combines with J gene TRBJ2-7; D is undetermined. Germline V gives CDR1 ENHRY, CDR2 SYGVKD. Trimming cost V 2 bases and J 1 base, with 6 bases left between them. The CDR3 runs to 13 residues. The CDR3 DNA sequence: TGTGCCATCAGTGAGCAGAAGTCCTACGAGCAGTACTTC. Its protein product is CAISEQKSYEQYF.